This entry features one TCR beta chain sequence. The antigen remains undetermined. This specimen belongs to a study of post-analysis software for immune sequencing data. Study information: The cohort encompassed relapsing-remitting, secondary progressive and progressive-relapsing multiple sclerosis disease courses.

cDNA libraries for TCR beta contained unique molecular identifiers. TCRdb itself ran the PCR reads through MiXCR, one entry per CDR3 protein. The repertoire holds about 400,000 distinct CDR3 sequences, with less than 40% as singletons. Trimming took off 2 bases at V and 2 bases at J, with 9 bases between the two ends. This CDR3 has 14 amino acids. The germline V gene has CDR1 SGDLS and CDR2 YYNGEE. Study-wide results and caveats: Four or five TRBV segments were significantly more frequent in patients than in controls. TRBV5-6, TRBV5-1 and TRBV20-1 were among these segments.

The chain joins TRBV9 to TRBJ2-3; D may be TRBD1 (5 bases). Input material: blood. This clonotype originated in a girl between 10 and 17 years old with multiple sclerosis. CDR3 bases: TGTGCCAGCAGCGTTGACAGCTCCACAGATACGCAGTATTTT. It specifies CASSVDSSTDTQYF. Together with reference TRBV9 and TRBJ2-3, the CDR3 gives the full variable domain: DSGVTQTPKHLITATGQRVTLRCSPRSGDLSVYWYQQSLDQGLQFLIQYYNGEERAKGNILERFSAQQFPDLHSELNLSSLELGDSALYFCASSVDSSTDTQYFGPGTRLTVL.